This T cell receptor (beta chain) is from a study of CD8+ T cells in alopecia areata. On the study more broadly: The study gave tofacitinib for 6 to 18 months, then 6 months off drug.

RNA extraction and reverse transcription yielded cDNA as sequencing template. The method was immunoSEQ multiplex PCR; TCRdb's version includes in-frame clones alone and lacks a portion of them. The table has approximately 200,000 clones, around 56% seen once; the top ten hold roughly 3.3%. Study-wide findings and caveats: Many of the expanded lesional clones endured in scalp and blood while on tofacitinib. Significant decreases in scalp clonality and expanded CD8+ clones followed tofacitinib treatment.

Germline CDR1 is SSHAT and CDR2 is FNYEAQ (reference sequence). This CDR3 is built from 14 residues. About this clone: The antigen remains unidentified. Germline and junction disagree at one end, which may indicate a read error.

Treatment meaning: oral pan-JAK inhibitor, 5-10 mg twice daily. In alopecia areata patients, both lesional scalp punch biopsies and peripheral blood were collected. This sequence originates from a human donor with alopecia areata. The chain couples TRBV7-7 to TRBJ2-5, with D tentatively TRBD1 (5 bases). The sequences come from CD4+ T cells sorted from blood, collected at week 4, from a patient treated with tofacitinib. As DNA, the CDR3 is TGTGCTAGCAGCCCTACAGGATCTGGCGAGACCCAGTACTTC. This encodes CASSPTGSGETQYF.